The present T cell receptor beta chain was sequenced within a study of radiation and T cells in renal cell carcinoma. Stated time point: blood 4 weeks post-SBRT, at nephrectomy. Treatment: 15 Gy SBRT to primary tumor, nephrectomy 4 weeks later. Nephrectomy followed 15 Gy stereotactic body radiation by 4 weeks. Blood was sampled at baseline, 2 weeks and 4 weeks after SBRT. Germline loops: CDR1 MGHDK, CDR2 SYGVNS. The CDR3 loop spans 16 amino acids. The V end was cut by 3 bases, the J end by 3 bases, with 14 bases between. The repertoire was sequenced with immunoSEQ multiplex PCR; TCRdb's copy has only in-frame clones and lacks some. The data hold roughly 45,000 clones, with 80% to 85% observed a single time. Findings and limits, study-wide: From baseline, blood top tumor clonotypes peaked at 2 weeks post-radiation. Without pretreatment biopsies, baseline tumor clonotype presence was undetermined.

Concerning this clone: The antigen is undetermined.

This TCR was sampled from a woman in her sixties or seventies with renal cell carcinoma. Sequencing was performed on blood, taken from a patient whose treatment included radiotherapy and nephrectomy. The chain recombines TRBV25-1 with TRBJ2-2, with a possible D match to TRBD2 (7 bases). The CDR3 protein is CASSDPGRGDTGELFF. CDR3 DNA: TGTGCCAGCAGTGATCCGGGGAGGGGGGACACCGGGGAGCTGTTTTTT. Based on the CDR3 plus reference TRBV25-1 and TRBJ2-2, the full variable domain is EADIYQTPRYLVIGTGKKITLECSQTMGHDKMYWYQQDPGMELHLIHYSYGVNSTEKGDLSSESTVSRIRTEHFPLTLESARPSHTSQYLCASSDPGRGDTGELFFGEGSRLTVL.